This is a list of T cell receptor beta chains from one sample in a study of CD8 T cells in ankylosing spondylitis. In TCRdb, the 5' RACE reads were re-called with MiXCR into one record per CDR3 protein. The sample shows roughly 220,000 distinct CDR3 sequences, about 16% of them seen only once. The specimen sequenced was blood, either unsorted or a sorted T cell fraction (not recorded which). The receptors stem from a male donor with ankylosing spondylitis. Each CDR3 is given with its conserved first and last residue. The order of the fields is D gene, clone size, J gene, V gene, CDR3 protein, CDR3 DNA. A D gene is named only where the DNA matches it firmly. Some rows have no size entry. The others give once, few or many, or a class for an expanded clone.

TRBD1,.,TRBJ2-2,TRBV6-1,CASSWDRTNTGELFF,TGTGCCAGCAGCTGGGACAGAACGAACACCGGGGAGCTGTTTTTT
.,many,TRBJ2-1,TRBV13,CASSLTGQSYNEQFF,TGTGCCAGCTCCCTCACGGGCCAATCCTACAATGAGCAGTTCTTC
.,few,TRBJ1-3,TRBV6-1,CASSEEVYSGNTIYF,TGTGCCAGCAGTGAGGAGGTCTACTCTGGAAACACCATATATTTT
.,many,TRBJ1-5,TRBV12-3/TRBV12-4,CASSLNQPQHF,TGTGCCAGCAGTTTAAATCAGCCCCAGCATTTT
.,many,TRBJ1-1,TRBV12-3/TRBV12-4,CASSLGGLNTEAFF,TGTGCCAGCAGTTTAGGGGGTTTGAACACTGAAGCTTTCTTT
.,.,TRBJ2-1,TRBV20-1,CSAITALNEQFF,TGCAGTGCCATCACCGCCCTCAATGAGCAGTTCTTC
TRBD1,.,TRBJ1-1,TRBV27,CASRSGGNTEAFF,TGTGCCAGTCGGTCAGGGGGCAACACTGAAGCTTTCTTT
TRBD1,.,TRBJ2-7,TRBV27,CASSAYRGTTYEQYF,TGTGCCAGCAGTGCCTACAGGGGGACGACCTACGAGCAGTACTTC
.,many,TRBJ2-3,TRBV12-3/TRBV12-4,CASSPTPQPRTSTDTQYF,TGTGCCAGCAGCCCTACCCCACAACCCCGGACTAGCACAGATACGCAGTATTTT
.,few,TRBJ2-7,TRBV5-6,CASSLASGGEQYF,TGTGCCAGCAGCTTGGCATCGGGTGGCGAGCAGTACTTC
TRBD1,many,TRBJ1-2,TRBV29-1,CSFRGLGGYTF,TGCAGCTTCAGGGGGCTGGGTGGCTACACCTTC
.,many,TRBJ2-1,TRBV6-2/TRBV6-3,CASSPRGDFANEQFF,TGTGCCAGCAGTCCCCGAGGGGACTTCGCCAATGAGCAGTTCTTC
TRBD1,few,TRBJ2-3,TRBV3-1,CASSQDHLGQGADTQYF,TGTGCCAGCAGCCAAGATCATCTGGGACAGGGAGCAGATACGCAGTATTTT
.,few,TRBJ1-1,TRBV3-1,CASSQRGMNTEAFF,TGTGCCAGCAGCCAAAGGGGCATGAACACTGAAGCTTTCTTT
.,.,TRBJ2-4,TRBV15,CATTGSHRNIQYF,TGTGCCACCACGGGGTCCCACCGAAACATTCAGTACTTC
TRBD1,.,TRBJ2-1,TRBV6-2/TRBV6-3,CASSYRTGGYNEQFF,TGTGCCAGCAGTTACCGGACAGGGGGTTACAATGAGCAGTTCTTC
TRBD2,.,TRBJ2-1,TRBV3-1,CASSQDASAGGPYNEQFF,TGTGCCAGCAGCCAAGACGCGAGTGCGGGGGGGCCCTACAATGAGCAGTTCTTC
TRBD1,.,TRBJ2-5,TRBV5-1,CASRRTGQETQYF,TGCGCCAGCAGGAGGACAGGCCAAGAGACCCAGTACTTC
.,.,TRBJ2-7,TRBV12-3/TRBV12-4,CASSAESYEQYF,TGTGCCAGCAGTGCAGAATCCTACGAGCAGTACTTC
TRBD2,few,TRBJ2-2,TRBV7-9,CASSDSGRATGELFF,TGTGCCAGCAGCGATAGCGGGAGGGCCACCGGGGAGCTGTTTTTT
.,few,TRBJ1-4,TRBV28,CASTGPRVGNEKLFF,TGTGCCAGCACCGGGCCGAGGGTGGGGAATGAAAAACTGTTTTTT
.,.,TRBJ2-1,TRBV4-3,CASSQDRLVGAYNEQFF,TGCGCCAGCAGCCAAGATAGACTAGTGGGGGCCTACAATGAGCAGTTCTTC
TRBD1,.,TRBJ1-2,TRBV12-3/TRBV12-4,CASSSPVAGGDGGYTF,TGTGCCAGCAGTTCCCCCGTTGCAGGGGGCGACGGTGGCTACACCTTC